This T cell receptor beta chain is from a study of T cell responses to AZD1222 COVID-19 vaccine. Measured with immunoSEQ multiplex PCR; TCRdb has only the in-frame clones, and not every one. The table includes roughly 150,000 clones, roughly 90% detected once. Source: peripheral blood, taken on day 0 of AZD1222 vaccination. The clonotype originates from an adult in good health.

CDR3 region: CASSVAGTGNRGYTF. The CDR3 nucleotides are TGTGCCAGCAGCGTAGCCGGGACAGGGAATCGGGGCTACACCTTC. The V gene is TRBV9, the J gene TRBJ1-2, with 9 bases aligning to TRBD1. Trimming cost V 0 bases and J 8 bases; bases outside gene matches: 8. The CDR3 is 15 amino acids. Germline loops: CDR1 SGDLS, CDR2 YYNGEE.